This T cell receptor (beta chain) was retrieved from a study of cytomegalovirus exposure and HLA in healthy donors. Study outcomes and limitations: V- and J-gene trimming in TCR beta was tied to a missense DCLRE1C variant by an analysis performed later. Immune exposure was documented only through CMV serostatus. Testing in vitro showed a few CMV-associated chains specific for CMV antigens.

The PCR employed 60 Vbeta primers together with 13 Jbeta primers. In the source study's methods: There were about 88 million unique TCR beta chains by a later count, and approximately 10 million of them were shared. This table comes from immunoSEQ multiplex PCR, and its TCRdb copy is limited to in-frame clones, with some not included. V and J calls plus clone size are reproduced from that table; the DNA served to infer D and trimming. This sample has under 200,000 clones; around 83% occur once, and the top ten carry about 6%. This CDR3 has 11 amino acids. V lost 5 bases and J 8 bases, leaving 12 bases between the germline ends. CDR1 and CDR2 from the germline V gene are GTSNPN and SVGIG (reference sequence). About this clone: Its antigen is not identified.

The rearrangement uses TRBV30 and TRBJ1-2; D remains ambiguous. This clonotype was sampled from a man over 45 in good health and CMV-seropositive. Material: PBMCs. The CDR3, as DNA: TGTGCCTGGCTGGTATCCAGGGGCTACACCTTC. Translating it yields CAWLVSRGYTF.